These T cell receptor beta chains were read from a single sample in a study of shared clonotypes between healthy human individuals. Only in-frame clones appear in the TCRdb table, and some are missing; sequencing was by immunoSEQ multiplex PCR. In the table there are approximately 500,000 clones, 90% to 97% of which are singletons. What was sequenced was naive CD4+ T cells sorted from blood. The origin of the receptors is a woman between 25 and 40 years old in good health. Both conserved end residues are part of each CDR3. Fields, in order: J gene, V gene, D gene, clone size, CDR3 protein, CDR3 DNA. D genes are given only for firm matches. Size values are once, few and many counts, or a class for expanded clones, and some rows have none.

TRBJ2-3	TRBV11-2	TRBD2	-	CASSLGTSGDTQYF	TGTGCCAGCAGCTTAGGTACTAGCGGTGATACGCAGTATTTT
TRBJ1-5	TRBV28	-	-	CASSLGLLYSNQPQHF	TGTGCCAGCAGTTTAGGGCTTCTATATAGCAATCAGCCCCAGCATTTT
TRBJ1-5	TRBV5-1	TRBD1	-	CASSPGQGEQPQHF	TGCGCCAGCAGCCCGGGACAGGGAGAGCAGCCCCAGCATTTT
TRBJ2-2	TRBV11-2	-	-	CASSFWDISNTGELFF	TGTGCCAGCAGCTTTTGGGACATCTCGAACACCGGGGAGCTGTTTTTT
TRBJ1-2	TRBV27	TRBD1	-	CASSLDRFYGYTF	TGTGCCAGCAGTTTGGACAGGTTCTATGGCTACACCTTC
TRBJ2-1	TRBV18	-	-	CASSPPPYNEQFF	TGTGCCAGCTCACCACCCCCCTACAATGAGCAGTTCTTC
TRBJ1-2	TRBV28	-	once	CASSSQGGGYTF	TGTGCCAGCAGTTCCCAGGGAGGTGGCTACACCTTC
TRBJ2-1	TRBV18	-	once	CASSPLLIEQFF	TGTGCCAGCTCACCCCTTCTCATTGAGCAGTTCTTC
TRBJ2-5	TRBV5-1	TRBD2	-	CASSLVPSGRGETQYF	TGCGCCAGCAGCTTGGTTCCTAGCGGGAGAGGAGAGACCCAGTACTTC
TRBJ2-2	TRBV6-7	TRBD2	-	CASSFKGLAGMGTTGELFF	TGTGCCAGCAGTTTTAAGGGACTAGCGGGGATGGGTACAACCGGGGAGCTGTTTTTT